This T cell receptor (beta chain) was sequenced during a study of Graves' ophthalmopathy and Graves' hyperthyroidism. Study-wide background: At initial diagnosis, peripheral blood was obtained, and this preceded any treatment.

From fresh peripheral blood, 8.5 to 10 ml in volume, the PBMCs were obtained. The CDR3 is 15 amino acids. V lost 1 base and J lost 0, with 9 bases in between. CDR1 is MNHNY, CDR2 SVGAGI, per germline (reference sequence). Beta-chain TCR CDR3 regions were amplified from RNA transcripts. The authors performed first-round RT-PCR with HTBI primers and then a second-round multiplex PCR. TCRdb re-derived calls from the multiplex PCR reads in MiXCR, one entry per CDR3 protein. The table records about 660,000 distinct CDR3 sequences, roughly two fifths of them present only once. The sample consisted of peripheral blood. The clonotype comes from an adult man with Graves' ophthalmopathy. The rearrangement uses TRBV6-6 and TRBJ1-2; D gene unclear. CDR3 nucleotides: TGTGCCAGCAGTTACTTATCTGGAGCTAACTATGGCTACACCTTC. The encoded protein is CASSYLSGANYGYTF.